This note documents a single TCR beta chain sequence. Germline V lookup: CDR1 SGHTA, CDR2 FQGNSA. V gave up 5 bases and J gave up 0 bases, with 14 bases separating them. The CDR3 consists of 17 residues. This sample stems from a study of blood T cell repertoires in COVID-19. The authors' processing: Reference gene primer amplification gave estimated nucleated cell counts. Clones were sequenced by immunoSEQ multiplex PCR, and TCRdb holds only the in-frame ones, with some missing. Clone size and V and J calls were adopted from that table, with D and trimming inferred from the DNA. The sample lists nearly 15,000 clones, roughly 90% occurring once.

The receptor was isolated from a human donor in a cohort sampled during active COVID-19. The material sequenced was peripheral blood. The chain joins TRBV7-2 to TRBJ2-6; no definite D call. CDR3 sequence reads: CASSHETISSGANVLTF. CDR3 coding DNA: TGTGCCAGCAGCCATGAGACAATCAGCTCTGGGGCCAACGTCCTGACTTTC.